The present entry profiles one T cell receptor beta chain with its context. The record originates from a study of T-cell reconstitution after alpha-beta-depleted transplantation in children. The germline gives CDR1 SGHRS, CDR2 YFSETQ. This CDR3 region has 14 residues. Trimming cost V 0 bases and J 5 bases, with 11 bases left between them. The TCRbeta library incorporated unique molecular identifiers. Using its own MiXCR run on the PCR reads, TCRdb lists one record per CDR3 protein. The sample consists of 780,000 or so distinct CDR3 sequences, 15% to 20% of them appearing once. Sequencing was performed on PBMCs, mostly from graft donor cells, taken 360 days after TCRalphabeta/CD19-depleted stem cell transplant. This TCR was recovered from a male patient between 5 and 17 years old who had a stem cell transplant for acute lymphoblastic leukemia, so the T cells may come from the graft donor. This chain links TRBV5-1 with TRBJ2-5, with no clear D. The CDR3 DNA reads as TGCGCCAGCAGCTTGGGGTCTAACGGGGAGACCCAGTACTTC. This sequence encodes CASSLGSNGETQYF.